The 25 T cell receptor beta chains presented below share a single source sample, sequenced in a study of human T cells and chemical hapten exposure. TCRdb recomputed calls from the RACE reads with MiXCR, one row per CDR3 protein. The table lists around 340,000 distinct CDR3 sequences, around 7% of them singletons. As to time point: patch test 1, 2 weeks after DPC sensitization. Treatment meaning: therapeutic diphenylcyclopropenone sensitization with weekly scalp DPC. The sequenced sample was whole blood, obtained in connection with sensitization to the hapten diphenylcyclopropenone (DPC). The origin of the receptors is a woman aged 18-35 years with alopecia areata. Some clones in this sample may be carry-over from other donors' samples.

The chain combines TRBV18 with TRBJ2-3, with no clear D. The V and J ends lost 2 bases and 0 bases respectively, with 6 bases between them. Germline V lookup: CDR1 KGHSH, CDR2 LQKENI. The CDR3 extends over 14 amino acids. The CDR3 is CASSPETSTDTQYF. The CDR3 DNA sequence: TGTGCCAGCTCACCAGAGACTAGCACAGATACGCAGTATTTT.

The rearrangement uses TRBV11-1 and TRBJ2-1; D gene unclear. CDR1 and CDR2 from the germline V gene are SGHAT and FQDESV (reference sequence). Between the trimmed V and J ends, which lost 5 bases and 4 bases, there was a span of 12 bases. The CDR3 has 14 amino acids. CDR3 residues: CASSPHMGYNEQFF. CDR3 in DNA: TGTGCCAGCAGCCCCCACATGGGTTACAATGAGCAGTTCTTC.

The chain couples TRBV6-5 to TRBJ1-6, with TRBD1 identical over 12 bases. The CDR3 is 18 amino acids. V trimming: 2 bases; J trimming: 10 bases; junction bases outside the gene matches: 12. Germline CDR1 and CDR2: MNHEY and SVGAGI. The CDR3 region has the DNA TGTGCCAGCAGTTACAGGGGTTGGGGACAGGGGGCTTGGTCACCCCTCCACTTT. This translates into CASSYRGWGQGAWSPLHF.

This chain links TRBV9 with TRBJ2-7; no clear D. V lost 4 bases and J lost 0, with 14 bases in between. The CDR3 is 15 residues long. Per the germline V gene, CDR1 is SGDLS and CDR2 is YYNGEE. CDR3: CASSPLGGSSYEQYF. The CDR3, as DNA: TGTGCCAGCAGCCCCCTTGGCGGTAGCTCCTACGAGCAGTACTTC. The full variable domain, with the rest looked up from reference TRBV9 and TRBJ2-7, is DSGVTQTPKHLITATGQRVTLRCSPRSGDLSVYWYQQSLDQGLQFLIQYYNGEERAKGNILERFSAQQFPDLHSELNLSSLELGDSALYFCASSPLGGSSYEQYFGPGTRLTVT.

This clonotype was recorded many times. The chain joins TRBV11-3 to TRBJ2-1; no reliable D call. CDR3 length: 13 amino acids. Deletions cut 4 bases from V and 2 bases from J, with 6 bases between. The germline V gene has CDR1 SGHNT and CDR2 YENEEA. The CDR3 loop is CASSSSPYNEQFF. CDR3 bases: TGTGCCAGCAGCTCCTCTCCCTACAATGAGCAGTTCTTC.

V usage is TRBV28 and J usage is TRBJ1-6, with a possible D match to TRBD1 (5 bases). The CDR3 contains 17 residues. Trimming left V 4 bases short and J 9 bases short, with 22 bases between. Germline V gives CDR1 MDHEN, CDR2 SYDVKM. Here the CDR3 reads CASSSRRGKHGTSPLHF. CDR3 bases: TGTGCCAGCAGTTCCCGACGGGGGAAACACGGTACTTCACCCCTCCACTTT.

The chain has TRBV10-3 and TRBJ2-1; D remains unclear. The CDR3 is 13 residues long. Deletions cut 3 bases from V and 7 bases from J, with 10 bases between. Germline V lookup: CDR1 ENHRY, CDR2 SYGVKD. The CDR3 nucleotides read TGTGCCATCAGTGACCCTATTGAGAATGAGCAGTTCTTC. Translated: CAISDPIENEQFF.

The chain has TRBV6-6 and TRBJ1-5; a possible D gene is TRBD1 (5 bases). The germline gives CDR1 MNHNY, CDR2 SVGAGI (reference sequence). Trimming left V 7 bases short and J 6 bases short, with 13 bases between. The CDR3 runs 13 residues. The CDR3 here is CASTQQGSQPQHF. The CDR3 region has the DNA TGTGCCAGCACCCAGCAGGGAAGTCAGCCCCAGCATTTT.

V gene TRBV7-9 combines with J gene TRBJ1-2; D is undetermined. V was pared by 8 bases and J by 2 bases, with 18 bases between. Germline V lookup: CDR1 SEHNR, CDR2 FQNEAQ (reference sequence). The CDR3 runs 15 residues. This chain's CDR3 is CASSDSGGPNYGYTF. In DNA, the CDR3 is TGTGCCAGCTCTGATTCTGGCGGGCCGAACTATGGCTACACCTTC.

This clonotype has ten or more counts. The V gene is TRBV3-1, the J gene TRBJ2-2, with TRBD1 matching over 10 bases. Germline CDR1 LGHDT, CDR2 YNNKEL (reference sequence). This CDR3 region has 15 residues. The ends lost 0 bases at V and 6 bases at J; junction bases unmatched: 1. CDR3 in amino acids: CASSQEGQGSGELFF. Here the CDR3 DNA reads TGTGCCAGCAGCCAAGAGGGACAGGGGTCCGGGGAGCTGTTTTTT.

In this sample, this clonotype turned up many times. The chain joins TRBV3-1 to TRBJ1-1, with D unclear. This CDR3 is built from 13 residues. CDR1 is LGHDT, CDR2 YNNKEL, per germline (reference sequence). V lost 4 bases to trimming and J lost 3 bases, with 9 bases between them. In DNA, the CDR3 is TGTGCCAGCAGCCCTGAGAGGGACACTGAAGCTTTCTTT. Residues: CASSPERDTEAFF.

This clonotype appeared a few times. The rearrangement joins TRBV12-3 or TRBV12-4 to TRBJ1-5; D not resolved. Trimming removed 3 bases at V and 7 bases at J, with 10 bases between. The CDR3 is made up of 13 amino acids. In nucleotides, the CDR3 is TGTGCCAGCAGTTTCATTGGGGTCCAGCCCCAGCATTTT. Residues: CASSFIGVQPQHF.

In its sample, this clonotype was seen a few times. The rearrangement uses TRBV6-2 or TRBV6-3 and TRBJ2-3; unclear D gene. Deletions cut 6 bases from V and 3 bases from J, with 10 bases between. Germline V gene lookup returns CDR1 MNHEY and CDR2 SVGEGT. The CDR3 runs 13 residues. The CDR3 loop is CASSRPITDTQYF. CDR3 in DNA: TGTGCCAGCAGCCGACCGATTACAGATACGCAGTATTTT.

The chain is built from TRBV27 and TRBJ1-1, with D unclear. Germline V CDR1 and CDR2: MNHEY, SMNVEV (reference sequence). The length of the CDR3 is 14 residues. V lost 6 bases, J lost 4 bases, and 15 bases lay in between. The DNA of the CDR3 is TGTGCCAGCAGGGAGGAGTTGGGGAGCACTGAAGCTTTCTTT. Its protein is CASREELGSTEAFF.

This clonotype was picked up many times. The V and J genes are TRBV11-2 and TRBJ1-1; TRBD1 matches at 9 bases. Germline V CDR1 and CDR2: SGHAT, FQNNGV. The CDR3 is 15 amino acids. After removal of 6 bases from V and 1 base from J, the junction contained 6 bases not matched to a gene. CDR3 sequence reads: CASRPDRGSNTEAFF. The CDR3 nucleotides are TGTGCCAGCAGACCGGACAGGGGTTCGAACACTGAAGCTTTCTTT. The whole variable domain, filled in from reference TRBV11-2 and TRBJ1-1, reads EAGVAQSPRYKIIEKRQSVAFWCNPISGHATLYWYQQILGQGPKLLIQFQNNGVVDDSQLPKDRFSAERLKGVDSTLKIQPAKLEDSAVYLCASRPDRGSNTEAFFGQGTRLTVV.

The chain recombines TRBV20-1 with TRBJ1-1; D remains ambiguous. V lost 8 bases and J lost 1, with 17 bases in between. The CDR3 runs 14 residues. Germline assignment: CDR1 DFQATT and CDR2 SNEGSKA (reference sequence). CDR3 coding DNA: TGCAGTTTTCTCGGGTCGCTAAGGAACACTGAAGCTTTCTTT. The encoded protein is CSFLGSLRNTEAFF.

This chain links TRBV6-5 with TRBJ2-4; TRBD1 aligns across 10 bases. J lost 1 base, V lost 0 bases, and 9 bases had no gene match. The CDR3 has 19 amino acids. Germline V gene lookup returns CDR1 MNHEY and CDR2 SVGAGI. The DNA for the CDR3 is TGTGCCAGCAGTTACTCCGGGACAGGGGCCAAGGTGGCCAAAAACATTCAGTACTTC. It encodes CASSYSGTGAKVAKNIQYF.

This clonotype was counted ten times or more. V is TRBV9 and J is TRBJ2-5; D call uncertain. The CDR3 has 14 amino acids. V lost 4 bases and J 1 base, leaving 11 bases between the germline ends. Germline V gene lookup returns CDR1 SGDLS and CDR2 YYNGEE. CDR3 bases: TGTGCCAGCAGCCGCCAGGCAGGCCAAGAGACCCAGTACTTC. It codes for CASSRQAGQETQYF. Combining the CDR3 with reference TRBV9 and TRBJ2-5 gives the whole variable domain DSGVTQTPKHLITATGQRVTLRCSPRSGDLSVYWYQQSLDQGLQFLIQYYNGEERAKGNILERFSAQQFPDLHSELNLSSLELGDSALYFCASSRQAGQETQYFGPGTRLLVL.

The sample holds a few counts of this clonotype. The genes are TRBV6-2 or TRBV6-3 and TRBJ1-5, with TRBD1 matching over 7 bases. Germline values: CDR1 MNHEY, CDR2 SVGEGT. The CDR3 loop spans 16 amino acids. Unmatched junction bases numbered 8, after V lost 2 bases and J lost 4 bases. CDR3 in amino acids: CASSYGQVLPNQPQHF. As DNA, the CDR3 is TGTGCCAGCAGTTACGGACAGGTTTTGCCAAATCAGCCCCAGCATTTT.

This clonotype was counted at least ten times. The chain employs TRBV20-1 and TRBJ2-3; TRBD1 matches at 8 bases. CDR3 length: 13 residues. The ends lost 6 bases at V and 5 bases at J; junction bases unmatched: 7. The germline V gene encodes CDR1 DFQATT and CDR2 SNEGSKA (reference sequence). In DNA form, the CDR3 reads TGCAGTGCCCCGCGACAGGGGCAAGATACGCAGTATTTT. As protein: CSAPRQGQDTQYF.

This clonotype appeared a single time. The V and J genes are TRBV10-3 and TRBJ1-2, with 7 bases aligning to TRBD1. The CDR3 is 13 residues long. The J segment lost 1 base and the V segment lost 8 bases, leaving 4 bases of the junction unmatched. Germline CDR1 reads ENHRY; CDR2 reads SYGVKD. The CDR3 DNA reads TGTGCCATCGCAGGGGGGAATAACTATGGCTACACCTTC. Encoded protein: CAIAGGNNYGYTF.

The V and J genes are TRBV2 and TRBJ1-1; TRBD1 matches 9 bases. The CDR3 has 14 residues. Germline values: CDR1 SNHLY, CDR2 FYNNEI. V dropped 8 bases and J dropped 1; count of bases not matched to a gene: 5. The CDR3 DNA reads TGTGCCAGCTTGACAGGGGGGCCGAACACTGAAGCTTTCTTT. Residues: CASLTGGPNTEAFF.

The rearrangement uses TRBV5-1 and TRBJ1-3, with 10 bases identical to TRBD1. V was clipped by 0 bases and J by 4 bases; unmatched bases: 4. The CDR3 is made up of 16 amino acids. Germline V gene data show CDR1 as SGHRS and CDR2 as YFSETQ. The CDR3 DNA reads as TGCGCCAGCAGCTTGGTTGGACAGGGGGAAGGAAACACCATATATTTT. This translates into CASSLVGQGEGNTIYF.

This clonotype was picked up many times. The CDR3 region has the DNA TGTGCCATCAGGGGGACGGACTATTCACCCCTCCACTTT. This gives the protein CAIRGTDYSPLHF. V usage is TRBV10-3 and J usage is TRBJ1-6; D is perhaps TRBD1 (5 bases). There are 13 residues in the CDR3. The germline V gene encodes CDR1 ENHRY and CDR2 SYGVKD. V was shortened by 6 bases and J by 8 bases, with 11 bases between the two germline ends.

This clonotype was seen ten or more times. CDR3 region: CASSPRVGTDTQYF. The DNA for the CDR3 is TGTGCCAGCAGCCCCAGGGTCGGCACAGATACGCAGTATTTT. The J gene is TRBJ2-3, the V gene TRBV5-5; the D gene is possibly TRBD1 (5 bases). This CDR3 comprises 14 residues. Trimming pared 4 bases from V and 1 base from J, leaving 10 bases between. The germline V gene has CDR1 SGHKS and CDR2 YYEKEE (reference sequence).